These T cell receptor beta chains were read from a single sample in a study of shared clonotypes between healthy human individuals. Assay: immunoSEQ multiplex PCR; the TCRdb copy retains only in-frame clones and omits some. In the table there are roughly 410,000 clones, around 96% of which are singletons. Sequences were obtained from memory CD8+ T cells sorted from blood. The receptor source for this set is a man under 40 in good health. Each CDR3 is given with its conserved first and last residue. A D gene is named only where the DNA matches it firmly. Clone size is given for some rows only: seen once, a few or many times, or a class if the clone is expanded.

>TRBJ2-5|TRBV20-1|.|.
TGCAGTGCCCCCGCAGAGACCCAGTACTTC
CSAPAETQYF
>TRBJ2-3|TRBV5-4|.|.
TGTGCCAGCAGCGAATCCGTCAATGGTCGGGGCACAGATACGCAGTATTTT
CASSESVNGRGTDTQYF
>TRBJ1-4|TRBV7-2|.|.
TGTGCCAGCAGCTTTCATGAAAAACTGTTTTTT
CASSFHEKLFF
>TRBJ2-7|TRBV2|TRBD2|.
TGTGCCGGACTAGCGGATATCAGCTCCTACGAGCAGTACTTC
CAGLADISSYEQYF
>TRBJ2-7|TRBV7-9|.|.
TGTGCCAGCAGCTCTAGTTTGACAGCCTACGAGCAGTACTTC
CASSSSLTAYEQYF
>TRBJ1-2|TRBV28|.|once
TGTGCCAGCAGCCAAGTCAGAGGCTACACCTTC
CASSQVRGYTF
>TRBJ2-1|TRBV15|.|once
TGTGCCACCAGCAGAGCGGCGAGCTCCTACAATGAGCAGTTCTTC
CATSRAASSYNEQFF
>TRBJ2-5|TRBV9|TRBD1|.
TGTGCCAGCAGCGCAGGGGGCTCCAGGGAGACCCAGTACTTC
CASSAGGSRETQYF
>TRBJ2-5|TRBV15|.|.
TGTGCCACCAGCAGAGATGGGACACAAGAGACCCAGTACTTC
CATSRDGTQETQYF
>TRBJ2-1|TRBV9|.|.
TGTGCCAGCAGCGTAGCCCCTAGCTCCTACAATGAGCAGTTCTTC
CASSVAPSSYNEQFF
>TRBJ2-7|TRBV6-5|.|.
TGTGCCAGCACCCGAGACAGTGGGGGGTACTACGAGCAGTACTTC
CASTRDSGGYYEQYF
>TRBJ2-7|TRBV2|TRBD2|.
TGTGCCAGCAGAAGGGACTCGGGGGGATCCTACGAGCAGTACTTC
CASRRDSGGSYEQYF
>TRBJ2-5|TRBV5-8|TRBD2|.
TGTGCCAGCAGCTCCTCCACCGGGACTAGCGGGAGAGTACGAGAGACCCAGTACTTC
CASSSSTGTSGRVRETQYF
>TRBJ1-1|TRBV28|TRBD1|.
TGTGCCAGCAGTCAGGGGGCGAACACTGAAGCTTTCTTT
CASSQGANTEAFF